The 2 T cell receptor beta chains given below trace back to one sample, sequenced in a study of T-cell reconstitution after alpha-beta-depleted transplantation in children. This sample's TCRbeta library carried unique molecular identifier barcodes. MiXCR, run by TCRdb on the PCR reads, gives a single entry per CDR3 protein. The sample yields 40,000 to 55,000 distinct CDR3 sequences, around 9.2% seen once. Sequencing was performed on PBMCs, mostly from graft donor cells, taken 60 days after TCRalphabeta/CD19-depleted stem cell transplant. The source of these receptors is a male patient between 2 and 10 years old who had a stem cell transplant for chronic granulomatous disease, so the T cells may come from the graft donor.

This clonotype was picked up many times. The J gene is TRBJ2-2, the V gene TRBV27; D is unclear. Germline V gene data show CDR1 as MNHEY and CDR2 as SMNVEV (reference sequence). V lost 2 bases and J lost 6, with 7 bases in between. The CDR3 length is 13 residues. The CDR3 DNA reads TGTGCCAGCAGTTTAGACCGCCCCGGGGAGCTGTTTTTT. Protein: CASSLDRPGELFF.

This clonotype was seen many times. V usage is TRBV12-3 or TRBV12-4 and J usage is TRBJ1-6; D possibly corresponds to TRBD1 (5 bases). There are 13 residues in the CDR3. Trimming removed 5 bases at V and 7 bases at J, with 9 bases between. CDR3 coding DNA: TGTGCCAGCAGTCCGAACAGGAATTCACCCCTCCACTTT. Its translation is CASSPNRNSPLHF.